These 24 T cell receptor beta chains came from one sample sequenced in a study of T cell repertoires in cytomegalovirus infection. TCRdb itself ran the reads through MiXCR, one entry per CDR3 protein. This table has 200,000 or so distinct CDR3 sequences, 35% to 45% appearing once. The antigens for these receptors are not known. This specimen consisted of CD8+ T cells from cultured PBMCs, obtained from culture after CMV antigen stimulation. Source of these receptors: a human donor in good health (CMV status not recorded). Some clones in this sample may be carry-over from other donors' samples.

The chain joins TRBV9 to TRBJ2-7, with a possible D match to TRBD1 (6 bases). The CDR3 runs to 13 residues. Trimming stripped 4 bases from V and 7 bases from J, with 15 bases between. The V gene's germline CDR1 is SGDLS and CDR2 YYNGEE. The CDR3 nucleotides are TGTGCCAGCAGCCAATTCACAGGGCAAGAGCAGTACTTC. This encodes CASSQFTGQEQYF.

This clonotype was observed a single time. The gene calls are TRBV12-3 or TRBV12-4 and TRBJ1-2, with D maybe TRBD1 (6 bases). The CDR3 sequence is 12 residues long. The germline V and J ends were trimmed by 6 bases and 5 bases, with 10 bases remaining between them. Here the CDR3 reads CASRGHGYGYTF. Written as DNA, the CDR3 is TGTGCCAGCAGGGGACACGGTTATGGCTACACCTTC.

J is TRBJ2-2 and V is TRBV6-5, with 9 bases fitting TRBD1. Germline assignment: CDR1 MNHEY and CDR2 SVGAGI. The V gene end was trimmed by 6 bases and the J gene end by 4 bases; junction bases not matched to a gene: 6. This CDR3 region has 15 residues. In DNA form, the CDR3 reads TGTGCCAGCAGAACGGGACAGGGTTTCACCGGGGAGCTGTTTTTT. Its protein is CASRTGQGFTGELFF.

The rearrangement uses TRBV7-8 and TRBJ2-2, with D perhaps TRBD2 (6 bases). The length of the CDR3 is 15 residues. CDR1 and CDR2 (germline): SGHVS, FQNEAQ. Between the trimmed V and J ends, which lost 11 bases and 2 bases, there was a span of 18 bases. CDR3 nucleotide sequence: TGTGCCGGGGGAATCCTAGCGCCAAACACCGGGGAGCTGTTTTTT. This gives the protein CAGGILAPNTGELFF.

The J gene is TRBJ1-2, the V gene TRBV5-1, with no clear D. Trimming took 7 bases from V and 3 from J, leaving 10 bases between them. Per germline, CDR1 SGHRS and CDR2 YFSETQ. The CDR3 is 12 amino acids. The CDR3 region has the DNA TGCGCCAGCGCCGGAGAGGACTATGGCTACACCTTC. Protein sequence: CASAGEDYGYTF. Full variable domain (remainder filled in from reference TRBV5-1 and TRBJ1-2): KAGVTQTPRYLIKTRGQQVTLSCSPISGHRSVSWYQQTPGQGLQFLFEYFSETQRNKGNFPGRFSGRQFSNSRSEMNVSTLELGDSALYLCASAGEDYGYTFGSGTRLTVV.

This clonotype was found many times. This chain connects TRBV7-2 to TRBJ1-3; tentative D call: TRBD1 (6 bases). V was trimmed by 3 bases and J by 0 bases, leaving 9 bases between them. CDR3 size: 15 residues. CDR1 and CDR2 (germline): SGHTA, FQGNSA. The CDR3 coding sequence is TGTGCCAGCAGCTTGTACAGGGCCTCTGGAAACACCATATATTTT. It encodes CASSLYRASGNTIYF.

The CDR3 bases are TGTGCCAGCAGCCCCGCCTCGGGTGCAGATACGCAGTATTTT. Translated, it gives CASSPASGADTQYF. The chain carries TRBV7-2 and TRBJ2-3; D not resolved. V lost 5 bases to trimming and J lost 4 bases, with 13 bases between them. Germline V gene data show CDR1 as SGHTA and CDR2 as FQGNSA. The CDR3 runs to 14 residues.

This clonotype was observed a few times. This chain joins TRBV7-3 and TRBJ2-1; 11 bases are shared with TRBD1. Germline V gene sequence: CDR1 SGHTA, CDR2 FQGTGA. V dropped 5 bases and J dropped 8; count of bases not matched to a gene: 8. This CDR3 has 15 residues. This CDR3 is CASSVGQGAGYEQFF. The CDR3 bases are TGTGCCAGCAGCGTCGGACAGGGGGCGGGTTATGAGCAGTTCTTC.

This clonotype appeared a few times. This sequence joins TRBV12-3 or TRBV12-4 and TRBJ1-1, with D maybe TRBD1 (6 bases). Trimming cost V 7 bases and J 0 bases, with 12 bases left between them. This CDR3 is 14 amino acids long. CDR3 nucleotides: TGTGCCAGCATCGGAGGGGGGATGAACACTGAAGCTTTCTTT. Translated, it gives CASIGGGMNTEAFF.

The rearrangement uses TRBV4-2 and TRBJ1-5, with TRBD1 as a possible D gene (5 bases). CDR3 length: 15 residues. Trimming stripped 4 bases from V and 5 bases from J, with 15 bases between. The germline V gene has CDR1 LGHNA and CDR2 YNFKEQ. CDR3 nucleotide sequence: TGTGCCAGCAGCCCTGACAGTTTGGGGGATCAGCCCCAGCATTTT. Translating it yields CASSPDSLGDQPQHF.

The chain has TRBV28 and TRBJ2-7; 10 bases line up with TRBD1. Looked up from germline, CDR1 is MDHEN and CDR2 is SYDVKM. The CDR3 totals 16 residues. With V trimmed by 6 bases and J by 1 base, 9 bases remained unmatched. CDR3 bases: TGTGCCAGCAGCCCATTCTCGGGACAGGGGTCCTACGAGCAGTACTTC. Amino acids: CASSPFSGQGSYEQYF.

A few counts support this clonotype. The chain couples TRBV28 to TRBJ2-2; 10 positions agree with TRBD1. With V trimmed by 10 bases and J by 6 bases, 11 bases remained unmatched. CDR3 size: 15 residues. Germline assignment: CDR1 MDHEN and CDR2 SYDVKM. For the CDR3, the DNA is TGTGCCATAGGACAGGGGGGTCGTTTGGCCGGGGAGCTGTTTTTT. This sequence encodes CAIGQGGRLAGELFF.

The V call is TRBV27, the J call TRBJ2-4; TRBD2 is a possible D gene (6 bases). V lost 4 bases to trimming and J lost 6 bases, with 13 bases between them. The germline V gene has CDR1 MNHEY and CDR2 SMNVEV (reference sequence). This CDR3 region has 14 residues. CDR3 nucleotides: TGTGCCAGCAGTTCAGGAGGGTCTACAAACATTCAGTACTTC. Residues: CASSSGGSTNIQYF.

The CDR3 nucleotides are TGTGCCAGTAGTGGACAGACTAACTTTTTAGCTAACTATGGCTACACCTTC. It codes for CASSGQTNFLANYGYTF. V usage is TRBV19 and J usage is TRBJ1-2; tentatively, D is TRBD1 (6 bases). V gave up 5 bases and J gave up 0 bases, with 19 bases separating them. Germline CDR1 and CDR2: LNHDA and SQIVND (reference sequence). The CDR3 runs 17 residues.

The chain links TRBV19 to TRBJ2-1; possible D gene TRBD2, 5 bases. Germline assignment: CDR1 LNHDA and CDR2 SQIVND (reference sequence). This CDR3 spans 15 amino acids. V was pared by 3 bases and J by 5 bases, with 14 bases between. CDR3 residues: CASSMERGSNNEQFF. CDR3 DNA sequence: TGTGCCAGTAGTATGGAACGGGGATCAAACAATGAGCAGTTCTTC.

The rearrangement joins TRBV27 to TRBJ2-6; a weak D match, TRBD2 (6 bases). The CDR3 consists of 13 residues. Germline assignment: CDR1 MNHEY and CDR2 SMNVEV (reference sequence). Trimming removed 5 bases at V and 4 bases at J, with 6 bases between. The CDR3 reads CASSGGGANVLTF. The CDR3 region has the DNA TGTGCCAGCAGTGGGGGGGGGGCCAACGTCCTGACTTTC. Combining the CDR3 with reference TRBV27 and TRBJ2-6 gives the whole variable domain EAQVTQNPRYLITVTGKKLTVTCSQNMNHEYMSWYRQDPGLGLRQIYYSMNVEVTDKGDVPEGYKVSRKEKRNFPLILESPSPNQTSLYFCASSGGGANVLTFGAGSRLTVL.

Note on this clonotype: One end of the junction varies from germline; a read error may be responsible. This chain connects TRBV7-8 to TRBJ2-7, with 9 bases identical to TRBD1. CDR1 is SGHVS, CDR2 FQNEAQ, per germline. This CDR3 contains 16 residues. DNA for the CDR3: TGTGCCAGCAGCTTGGGTTGGGGGGACAGGGCGTACGAGCGGTACTTC. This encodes CASSLGWGDRAYERYF.

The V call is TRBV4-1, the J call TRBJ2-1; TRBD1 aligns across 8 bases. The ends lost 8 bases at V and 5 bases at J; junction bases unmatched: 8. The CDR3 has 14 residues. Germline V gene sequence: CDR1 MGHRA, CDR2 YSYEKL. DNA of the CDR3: TGCGCCAGCCGAGGGACAGGCCAAAACAATGAGCAGTTCTTC. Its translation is CASRGTGQNNEQFF.

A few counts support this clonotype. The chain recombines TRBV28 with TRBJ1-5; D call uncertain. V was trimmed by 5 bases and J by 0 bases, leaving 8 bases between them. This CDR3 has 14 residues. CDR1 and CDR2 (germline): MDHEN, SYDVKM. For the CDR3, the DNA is TGTGCCAGCAGTCCCCGATTTAGCAATCAGCCCCAGCATTTT. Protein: CASSPRFSNQPQHF.

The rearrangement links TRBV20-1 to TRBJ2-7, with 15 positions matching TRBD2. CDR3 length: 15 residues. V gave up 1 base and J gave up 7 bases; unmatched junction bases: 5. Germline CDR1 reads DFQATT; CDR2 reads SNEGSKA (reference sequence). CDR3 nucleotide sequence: TGCAGTGCTAGAGCGGGGACTAGCGGGGGGCCGGAGCAGTACTTC. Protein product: CSARAGTSGGPEQYF.

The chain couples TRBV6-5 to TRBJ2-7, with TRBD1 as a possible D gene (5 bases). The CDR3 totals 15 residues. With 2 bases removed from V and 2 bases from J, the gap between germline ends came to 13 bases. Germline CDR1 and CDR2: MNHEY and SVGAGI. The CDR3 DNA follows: TGTGCCAGCAGTTACCGGACATCCTCAGCCTACGAGCAGTACTTC. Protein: CASSYRTSSAYEQYF.

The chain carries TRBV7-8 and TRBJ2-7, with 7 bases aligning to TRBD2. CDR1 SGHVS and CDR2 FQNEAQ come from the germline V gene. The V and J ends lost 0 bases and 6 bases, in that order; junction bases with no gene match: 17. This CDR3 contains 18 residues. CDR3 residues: CASSLARAGVVLSGEQYF. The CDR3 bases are TGTGCCAGCAGCTTAGCTCGTGCGGGAGTCGTCTTGTCGGGCGAGCAGTACTTC.

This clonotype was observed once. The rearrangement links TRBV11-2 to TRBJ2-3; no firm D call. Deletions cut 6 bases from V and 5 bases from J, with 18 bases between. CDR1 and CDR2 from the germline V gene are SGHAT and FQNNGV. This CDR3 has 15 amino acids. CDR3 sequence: CASRPYSSGLDTQYF. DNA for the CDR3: TGTGCCAGCAGGCCCTACTCCTCGGGCCTAGATACGCAGTATTTT.

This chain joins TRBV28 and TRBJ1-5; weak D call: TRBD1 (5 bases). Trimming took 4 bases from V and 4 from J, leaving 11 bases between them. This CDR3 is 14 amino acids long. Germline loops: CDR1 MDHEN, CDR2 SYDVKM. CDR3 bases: TGTGCCAGCAGTTCGGGACGGCCAAATCAGCCCCAGCATTTT. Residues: CASSSGRPNQPQHF.